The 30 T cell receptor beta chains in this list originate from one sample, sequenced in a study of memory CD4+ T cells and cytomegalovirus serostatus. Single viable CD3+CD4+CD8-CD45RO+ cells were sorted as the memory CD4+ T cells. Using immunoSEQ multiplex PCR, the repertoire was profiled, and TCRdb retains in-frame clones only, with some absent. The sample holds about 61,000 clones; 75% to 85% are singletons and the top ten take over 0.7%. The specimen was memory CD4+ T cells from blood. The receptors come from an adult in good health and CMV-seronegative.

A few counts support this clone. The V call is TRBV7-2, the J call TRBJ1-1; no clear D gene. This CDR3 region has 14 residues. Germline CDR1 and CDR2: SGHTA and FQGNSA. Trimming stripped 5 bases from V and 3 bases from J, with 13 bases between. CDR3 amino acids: CASSLGALYTEAFF. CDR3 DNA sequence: TGTGCCAGCAGCCTGGGCGCACTTTACACTGAAGCTTTCTTT. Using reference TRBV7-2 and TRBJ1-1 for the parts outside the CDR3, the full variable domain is GAGVSQSPSNKVTEKGKDVELRCDPISGHTALYWYRQSLGQGLEFLIYFQGNSAPDKSGLPSDRFSAERTGGSVSTLTIQRTQQEDSAVYLCASSLGALYTEAFFGQGTRLTVV.

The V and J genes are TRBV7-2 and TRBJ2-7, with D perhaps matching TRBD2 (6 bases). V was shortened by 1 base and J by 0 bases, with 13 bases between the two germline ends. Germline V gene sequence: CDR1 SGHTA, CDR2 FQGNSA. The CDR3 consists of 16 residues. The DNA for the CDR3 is TGTGCCAGCAGCTTAGGACTAGTGAGTCTCTCCTACGAGCAGTACTTC. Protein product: CASSLGLVSLSYEQYF. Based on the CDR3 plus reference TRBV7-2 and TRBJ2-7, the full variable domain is GAGVSQSPSNKVTEKGKDVELRCDPISGHTALYWYRQSLGQGLEFLIYFQGNSAPDKSGLPSDRFSAERTGGSVSTLTIQRTQQEDSAVYLCASSLGLVSLSYEQYFGPGTRLTVT.

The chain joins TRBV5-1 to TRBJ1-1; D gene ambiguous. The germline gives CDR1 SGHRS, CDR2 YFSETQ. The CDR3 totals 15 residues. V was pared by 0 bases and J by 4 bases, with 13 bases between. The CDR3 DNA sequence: TGCGCCAGCAGCTTGGGTCTCAGGAGGTCCACTGAAGCTTTCTTT. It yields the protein CASSLGLRRSTEAFF. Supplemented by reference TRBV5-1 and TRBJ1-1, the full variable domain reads KAGVTQTPRYLIKTRGQQVTLSCSPISGHRSVSWYQQTPGQGLQFLFEYFSETQRNKGNFPGRFSGRQFSNSRSEMNVSTLELGDSALYLCASSLGLRRSTEAFFGQGTRLTVV.

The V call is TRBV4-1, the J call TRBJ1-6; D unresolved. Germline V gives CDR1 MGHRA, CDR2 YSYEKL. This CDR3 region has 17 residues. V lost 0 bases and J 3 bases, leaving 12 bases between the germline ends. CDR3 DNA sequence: TGCGCCAGCAGCCAAGAGTCCCCACAGAACTATAATTCACCCCTCCACTTT. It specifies CASSQESPQNYNSPLHF.

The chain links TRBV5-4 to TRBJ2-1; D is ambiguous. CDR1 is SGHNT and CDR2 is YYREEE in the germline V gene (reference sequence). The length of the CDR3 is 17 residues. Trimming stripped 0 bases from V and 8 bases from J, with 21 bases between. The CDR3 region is CASSLVAGLEYYDEQFF. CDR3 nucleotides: TGTGCCAGCAGCTTGGTAGCCGGGTTGGAGTATTATGATGAGCAGTTCTTC.

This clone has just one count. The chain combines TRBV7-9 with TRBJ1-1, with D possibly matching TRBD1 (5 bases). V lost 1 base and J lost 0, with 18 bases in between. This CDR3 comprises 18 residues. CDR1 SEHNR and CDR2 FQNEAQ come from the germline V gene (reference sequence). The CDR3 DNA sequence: TGTGCCAGCAGCTTAGTCGGGGCAAGACAGAGAGTGAACACTGAAGCTTTCTTT. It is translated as CASSLVGARQRVNTEAFF.

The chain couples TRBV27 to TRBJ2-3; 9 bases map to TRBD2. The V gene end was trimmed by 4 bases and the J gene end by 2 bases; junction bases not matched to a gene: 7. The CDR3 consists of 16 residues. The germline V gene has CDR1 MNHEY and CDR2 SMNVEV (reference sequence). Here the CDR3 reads CASSSSGNFFTDTQYF. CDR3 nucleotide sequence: TGTGCCAGCAGTTCTAGCGGGAACTTCTTCACAGATACGCAGTATTTT.

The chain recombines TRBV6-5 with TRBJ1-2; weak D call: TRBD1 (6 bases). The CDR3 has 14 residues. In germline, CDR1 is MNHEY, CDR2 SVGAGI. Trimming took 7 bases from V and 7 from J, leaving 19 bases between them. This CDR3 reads CASTIGGGAGGYTF. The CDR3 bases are TGTGCCAGCACCATTGGGGGGGGCGCGGGTGGCTACACCTTC.

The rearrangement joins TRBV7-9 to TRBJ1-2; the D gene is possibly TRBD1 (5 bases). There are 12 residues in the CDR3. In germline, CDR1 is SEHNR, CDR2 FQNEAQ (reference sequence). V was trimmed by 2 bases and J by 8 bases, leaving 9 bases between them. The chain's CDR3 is CASSLRWGGYTF. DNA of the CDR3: TGTGCCAGCAGCTTACGATGGGGCGGCTACACCTTC.

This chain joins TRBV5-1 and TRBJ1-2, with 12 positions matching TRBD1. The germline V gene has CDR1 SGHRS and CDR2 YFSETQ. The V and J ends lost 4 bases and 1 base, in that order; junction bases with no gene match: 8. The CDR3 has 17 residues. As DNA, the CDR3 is TGCGCCAGCAGCGTGGGACAGGGGGCGAGTTTTAACTATGGCTACACCTTC. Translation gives CASSVGQGASFNYGYTF.

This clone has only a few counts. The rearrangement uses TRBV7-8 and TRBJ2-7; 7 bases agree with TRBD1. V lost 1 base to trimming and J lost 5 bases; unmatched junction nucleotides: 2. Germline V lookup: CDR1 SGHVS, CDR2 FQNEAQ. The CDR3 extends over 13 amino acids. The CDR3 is CASSLVGGHEQYF. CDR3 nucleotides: TGTGCCAGCAGCTTAGTAGGGGGCCACGAGCAGTACTTC.

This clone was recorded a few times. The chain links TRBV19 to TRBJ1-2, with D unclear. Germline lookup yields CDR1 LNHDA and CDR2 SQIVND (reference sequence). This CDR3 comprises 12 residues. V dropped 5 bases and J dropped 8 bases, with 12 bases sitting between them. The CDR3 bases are TGTGCCAGTAGTCCCCGCGGTCGGGGCTACACCTTC. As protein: CASSPRGRGYTF.

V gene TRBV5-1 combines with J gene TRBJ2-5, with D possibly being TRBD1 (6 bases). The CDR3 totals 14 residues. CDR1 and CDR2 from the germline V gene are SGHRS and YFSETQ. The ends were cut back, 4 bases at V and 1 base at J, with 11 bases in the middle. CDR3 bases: TGCGCCAGCAGCCAAGGGACAAGCCAAGAGACCCAGTACTTC. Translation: CASSQGTSQETQYF. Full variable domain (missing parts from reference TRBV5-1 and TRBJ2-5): KAGVTQTPRYLIKTRGQQVTLSCSPISGHRSVSWYQQTPGQGLQFLFEYFSETQRNKGNFPGRFSGRQFSNSRSEMNVSTLELGDSALYLCASSQGTSQETQYFGPGTRLLVL.

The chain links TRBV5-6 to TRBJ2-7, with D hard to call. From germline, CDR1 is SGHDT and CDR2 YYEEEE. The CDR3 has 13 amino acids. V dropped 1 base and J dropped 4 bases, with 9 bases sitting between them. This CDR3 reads CASSLKGPYEQYF. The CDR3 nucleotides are TGTGCCAGCAGCTTGAAGGGTCCTTACGAGCAGTACTTC.

The CDR3 sequence is CASSAPDTQYF. CDR3 sequence (DNA): TGTGCCAGCAGTGCCCCAGATACGCAGTATTTT. The rearrangement joins TRBV2 to TRBJ2-3, with unresolved D. V was clipped by 4 bases and J by 4 bases, with 3 bases between them. There are 11 residues in the CDR3. Germline V lookup: CDR1 SNHLY, CDR2 FYNNEI.

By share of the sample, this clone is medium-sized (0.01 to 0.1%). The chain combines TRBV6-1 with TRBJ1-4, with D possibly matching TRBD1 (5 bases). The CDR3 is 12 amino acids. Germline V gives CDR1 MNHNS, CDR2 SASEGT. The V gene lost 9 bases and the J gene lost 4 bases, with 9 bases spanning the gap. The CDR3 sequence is CARRQSNEKLFF. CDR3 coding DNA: TGTGCCAGAAGACAGAGTAATGAAAAACTGTTTTTT.

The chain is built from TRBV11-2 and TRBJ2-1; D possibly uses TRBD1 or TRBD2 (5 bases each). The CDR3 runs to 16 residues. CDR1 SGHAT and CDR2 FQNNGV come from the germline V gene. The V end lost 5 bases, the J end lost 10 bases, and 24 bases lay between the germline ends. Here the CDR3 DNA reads TGTGCCAGCAGCCCCCTATACCGGGGCACTAAAGGGGAGCAGTTCTTC. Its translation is CASSPLYRGTKGEQFF.

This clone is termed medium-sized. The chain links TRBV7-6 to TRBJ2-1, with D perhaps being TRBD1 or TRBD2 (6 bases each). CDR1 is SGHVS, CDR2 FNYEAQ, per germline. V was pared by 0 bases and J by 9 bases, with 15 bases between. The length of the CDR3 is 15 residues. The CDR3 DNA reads TGTGCCAGCAGCTTAGCTTTGGCACAGGGAGGTGAGCAGTTCTTC. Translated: CASSLALAQGGEQFF.

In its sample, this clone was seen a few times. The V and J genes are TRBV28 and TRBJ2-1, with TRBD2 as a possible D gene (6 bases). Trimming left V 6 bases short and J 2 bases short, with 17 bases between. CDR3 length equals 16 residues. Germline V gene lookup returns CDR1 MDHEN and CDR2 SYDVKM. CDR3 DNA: TGTGCCAGCAGCACATATGGCGGGAAGGCCTACAATGAGCAGTTCTTC. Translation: CASSTYGGKAYNEQFF.

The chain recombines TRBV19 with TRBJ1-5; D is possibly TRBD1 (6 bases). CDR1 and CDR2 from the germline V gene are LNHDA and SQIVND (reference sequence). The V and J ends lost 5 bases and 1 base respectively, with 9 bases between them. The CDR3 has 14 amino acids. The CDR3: CASSRQVSNQPQHF. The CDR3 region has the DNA TGTGCCAGTAGTCGACAGGTCAGCAATCAGCCCCAGCATTTT. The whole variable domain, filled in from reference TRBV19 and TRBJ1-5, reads DGGITQSPKYLFRKEGQNVTLSCEQNLNHDAMYWYRQDPGQGLRLIYYSQIVNDFQKGDIAEGYSVSREKKESFPLTVTSAQKNPTAFYLCASSRQVSNQPQHFGDGTRLSIL.

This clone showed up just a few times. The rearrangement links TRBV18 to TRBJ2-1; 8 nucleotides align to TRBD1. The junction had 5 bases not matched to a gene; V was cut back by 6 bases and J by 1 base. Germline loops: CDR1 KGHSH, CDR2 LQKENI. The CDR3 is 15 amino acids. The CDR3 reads CASSLRTGSYNEQFF. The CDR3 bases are TGTGCCAGCTCTCTAAGGACAGGGTCCTACAATGAGCAGTTCTTC.

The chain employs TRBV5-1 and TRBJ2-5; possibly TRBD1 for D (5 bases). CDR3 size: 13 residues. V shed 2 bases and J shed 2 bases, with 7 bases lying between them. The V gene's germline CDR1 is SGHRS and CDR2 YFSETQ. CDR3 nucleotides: TGCGCCAGCAGCTTACAGGTACAAGAGACCCAGTACTTC. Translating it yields CASSLQVQETQYF.

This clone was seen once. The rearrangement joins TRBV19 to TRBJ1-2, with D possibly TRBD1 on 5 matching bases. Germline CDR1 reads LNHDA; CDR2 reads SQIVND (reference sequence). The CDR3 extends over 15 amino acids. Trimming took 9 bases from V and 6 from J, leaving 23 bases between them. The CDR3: CASRALGTQNHGYTF. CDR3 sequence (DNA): TGTGCCAGCAGAGCTCTGGGGACTCAAAACCATGGCTACACCTTC. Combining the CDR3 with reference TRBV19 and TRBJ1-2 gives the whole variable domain DGGITQSPKYLFRKEGQNVTLSCEQNLNHDAMYWYRQDPGQGLRLIYYSQIVNDFQKGDIAEGYSVSREKKESFPLTVTSAQKNPTAFYLCASRALGTQNHGYTFGSGTRLTVV.

As DNA, the CDR3 is TGTGCCAGCAGTCCTTTCGGACTAGCTCCTACGACCAGTGACTACAATGAGCAGTTCTTC. Translating gives CASSPFGLAPTTSDYNEQFF. The chain is built from TRBV28 and TRBJ2-1, with TRBD2 identical over 8 bases. The junction had 21 bases not matched to a gene; V was cut back by 5 bases and J by 3 bases. The CDR3 sequence is 20 residues long. In germline, CDR1 is MDHEN, CDR2 SYDVKM.

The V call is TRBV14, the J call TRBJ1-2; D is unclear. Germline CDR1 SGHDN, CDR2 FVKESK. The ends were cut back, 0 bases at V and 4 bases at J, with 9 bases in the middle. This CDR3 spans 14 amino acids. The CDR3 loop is CASSQDRGSYGYTF. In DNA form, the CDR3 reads TGTGCCAGCAGCCAAGATCGCGGGAGCTATGGCTACACCTTC.

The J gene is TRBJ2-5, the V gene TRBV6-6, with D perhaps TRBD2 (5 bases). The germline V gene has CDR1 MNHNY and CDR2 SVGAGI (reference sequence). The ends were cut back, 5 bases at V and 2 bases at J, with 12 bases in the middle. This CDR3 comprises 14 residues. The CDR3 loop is CASSEGGSQETQYF. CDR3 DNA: TGTGCCAGCAGTGAGGGTGGCAGTCAAGAGACCCAGTACTTC.

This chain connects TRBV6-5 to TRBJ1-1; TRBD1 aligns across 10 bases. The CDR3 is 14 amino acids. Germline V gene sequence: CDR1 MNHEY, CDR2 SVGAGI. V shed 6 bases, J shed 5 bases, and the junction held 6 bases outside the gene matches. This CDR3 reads CASSPDRGRTEAFF. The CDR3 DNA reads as TGTGCCAGCAGCCCGGACAGGGGGAGAACTGAAGCTTTCTTT.

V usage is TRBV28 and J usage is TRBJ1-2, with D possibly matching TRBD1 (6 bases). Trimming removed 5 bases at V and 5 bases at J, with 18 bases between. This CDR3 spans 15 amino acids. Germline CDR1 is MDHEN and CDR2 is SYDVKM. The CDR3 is CASSDSGGPPYGYTF. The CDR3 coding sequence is TGTGCCAGCAGTGACAGCGGGGGGCCGCCATATGGCTACACCTTC.

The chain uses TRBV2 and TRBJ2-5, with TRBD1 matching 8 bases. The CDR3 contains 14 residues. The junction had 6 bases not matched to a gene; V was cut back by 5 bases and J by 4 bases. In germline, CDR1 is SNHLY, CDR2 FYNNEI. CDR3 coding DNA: TGTGCCAGCAGTCCCAGACAGGGGAGAGAGACCCAGTACTTC. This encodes CASSPRQGRETQYF.

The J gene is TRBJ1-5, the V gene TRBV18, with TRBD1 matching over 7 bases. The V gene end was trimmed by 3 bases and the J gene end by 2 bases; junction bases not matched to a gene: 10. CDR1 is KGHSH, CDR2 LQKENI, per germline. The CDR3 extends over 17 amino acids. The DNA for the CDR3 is TGTGCCAGCTCACCGGGGGGACAGTCTAATGGCAATCAGCCCCAGCATTTT. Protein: CASSPGGQSNGNQPQHF.